The clone carrying this T cell receptor (beta chain) has a handful of counts. These data come from a study of identical twins. TCRdb reprocessed the 5' RACE reads with MiXCR, giving one entry per CDR3 protein. Found here are some 760,000 distinct CDR3 sequences, 15% to 20% of them singletons; the top ten hold roughly 13%. The same data also contributed to another study, on T cells expressing NK-cell markers.

Sequenced sample: PBMCs. The sequence was obtained from a young woman in good health.

CDR3 amino acids: CASSWDWNTEAFF. The CDR3 DNA is TGTGCCAGCAGCTGGGATTGGAACACTGAAGCTTTCTTT. The rearrangement links TRBV5-5 to TRBJ1-1; D not resolved. The CDR3 is 13 residues long. Per germline, CDR1 SGHKS and CDR2 YYEKEE (reference sequence). V lost 3 bases to trimming and J lost 1 base, with 7 bases between them.